Each of the 12 T cell receptor beta chains below was sequenced from the same sample in a study of spatial heterogeneity in lung cancer. Sample time point: sample taken at primary tumor resection. Unsorted whole RNA from tumor, nontumor lung or frozen PBMC underwent sequencing. TCRdb processed the 5' RACE reads anew with MiXCR; each CDR3 protein has one entry. This sample has 45,000 to 55,000 distinct CDR3 sequences, with about 5.8% found just once. Material: PBMCs, obtained at surgery. These receptors all stem from a male donor with early-stage non-small cell lung cancer.

This clonotype was seen many times. The CDR3: CSVEDEPFVGTDTQYF. The CDR3 bases are TGCAGCGTTGAAGATGAGCCCTTCGTAGGGACAGATACGCAGTATTTT. This chain connects TRBV29-1 to TRBJ2-3; D is uncertain. The CDR3 covers 16 residues. Germline values: CDR1 SQVTM, CDR2 ANQGSEA. The V gene lost 0 bases and the J gene lost 3 bases, with 16 bases spanning the gap.

This clonotype was seen many times. The chain recombines TRBV20-1 with TRBJ2-3; TRBD2 agrees at 12 bases. The V gene's germline CDR1 is DFQATT and CDR2 SNEGSKA (reference sequence). The CDR3 extends over 16 amino acids. Unmatched junction bases numbered 5, after V lost 3 bases and J lost 1 base. The CDR3 region has the DNA TGCAGTGCTAGTCCGACTAGCGGGGGACGCACAGATACGCAGTATTTT. Protein sequence: CSASPTSGGRTDTQYF.

A few counts support this clonotype. This chain joins TRBV7-9 and TRBJ2-3; 7 positions agree with TRBD2. CDR1 SEHNR and CDR2 FQNEAQ come from the germline V gene (reference sequence). The CDR3 consists of 15 residues. The J segment lost 5 bases and the V segment lost 0 bases, leaving 5 bases of the junction unmatched. The CDR3 DNA reads TGTGCCAGCAGCTTAGCGGGAGGGCCACAAGATACGCAGTATTTT. Protein: CASSLAGGPQDTQYF.

This clonotype turned up a few times. This chain joins TRBV11-2 and TRBJ2-1, with no clear D. There are 9 residues in the CDR3. CDR1 and CDR2 from the germline V gene are SGHAT and FQNNGV. V lost 10 bases and J lost 13, with 11 bases in between. CDR3 in DNA: TGTGCCACCTTCAAAACTCAGTTCTTC. Protein product: CATFKTQFF.

This clonotype was seen repeatedly, ten times or more. The chain employs TRBV7-2 and TRBJ2-3, with 8 bases identical to TRBD2. This CDR3 comprises 15 residues. Germline lookup yields CDR1 SGHTA and CDR2 FQGNSA. J was trimmed by 4 bases and V by 6 bases; bases with no gene match: 9. CDR3 DNA sequence: TGTGCCAGCAGGCCTCCGGGACTAGAATCAGATACGCAGTATTTT. This gives the protein CASRPPGLESDTQYF.

This clonotype occurred many times. The V call is TRBV12-3 or TRBV12-4, the J call TRBJ2-5; the match to TRBD2 covers 11 bases. Unmatched junction bases numbered 15, after V lost 5 bases and J lost 4 bases. CDR3 length: 18 residues. The CDR3 DNA is TGTGCCAGCAGTCCGCCGCTAGCGGGAGGTCCAAAGTCAGAGACCCAGTACTTC. Translation gives CASSPPLAGGPKSETQYF.

This clonotype was picked up many times. V usage is TRBV7-8 and J usage is TRBJ2-3, with 7 bases matching TRBD2. With V trimmed by 5 bases and J by 1 base, 9 bases remained unmatched. Germline CDR1 SGHVS, CDR2 FQNEAQ. CDR3 length: 16 residues. CDR3 amino acids: CASSRVREPRTDTQYF. DNA for the CDR3: TGTGCCAGCAGCAGGGTGCGGGAGCCTCGCACAGATACGCAGTATTTT.

At least ten counts were recorded for this clonotype. This chain uses TRBV5-6 with TRBJ1-5; weak D call: TRBD1 (5 bases). Looked up from germline, CDR1 is SGHDT and CDR2 is YYEEEE. The CDR3 sequence is 13 residues long. Trimming took 1 base from V and 7 from J, leaving 9 bases between them. The CDR3 spells CASSLPGEQPQHF. DNA of the CDR3: TGTGCCAGCAGCTTGCCGGGGGAACAGCCCCAGCATTTT.

This clonotype was seen many times. The CDR3 loop is CASSFNTVNTEAFF. In DNA form, the CDR3 reads TGTGCCAGCAGTTTTAACACAGTGAACACTGAAGCTTTCTTT. The chain uses TRBV12-3 or TRBV12-4 and TRBJ1-1; no clear D. CDR3 length: 14 residues. Trimming pared 3 bases from V and 0 bases from J, leaving 8 bases between.

The V gene is TRBV7-8, the J gene TRBJ1-1; D gene ambiguous. The germline CDR1 and CDR2 sequences are SGHVS and FQNEAQ. The CDR3 sequence is 13 residues long. V lost 4 bases, J lost 0 bases, and 6 bases lay in between. The CDR3 reads CASSSSLNTEAFF. The CDR3, as DNA: TGTGCCAGCAGCTCCTCATTGAACACTGAAGCTTTCTTT.

This clonotype was recorded at least ten times. V gene TRBV5-1 combines with J gene TRBJ2-7, with D possibly matching TRBD2 (6 bases). Germline V gene data show CDR1 as SGHRS and CDR2 as YFSETQ. The CDR3 is 16 residues long. V lost 3 bases and J 5 bases, leaving 21 bases between the germline ends. The CDR3 nucleotides are TGCGCCAGCAGCTCGACGGCCGGGAGTCCTTGGGACGAGCAGTACTTC. It encodes CASSSTAGSPWDEQYF.

This clonotype was seen at least ten times. This chain uses TRBV28 with TRBJ2-5; D is perhaps TRBD2 (5 bases). Looked up from germline, CDR1 is MDHEN and CDR2 is SYDVKM. V lost 6 bases, J lost 2 bases, and 7 bases lay in between. The CDR3 runs 12 residues. The CDR3 DNA follows: TGTGCCAGCAGAGGACTTCAAGAGACCCAGTACTTC. The encoded protein is CASRGLQETQYF.